This T cell receptor (beta chain) is from a study of CD8 T cells in ankylosing spondylitis. Quantitative molecular-barcoded 5'-RACE generated the TCR beta libraries. Each CDR3 protein is one row after TCRdb ran MiXCR on the 5' RACE reads. The sample records 150,000 to 250,000 distinct CDR3 sequences, over 10% being singletons. CDR1 and CDR2 from the germline V gene are SGHDT and YYEEEE. Trimming took 0 bases from V and 4 from J, leaving 12 bases between them. The CDR3 spans 15 residues. The sample was blood, either unsorted or a sorted T cell fraction (not recorded which). This chain connects TRBV5-6 to TRBJ2-3; no clear D. This clonotype originated in a male donor with ankylosing spondylitis or in good health (not recorded which). CDR3 in DNA: TGTGCCAGCAGCTTGGCCGCTAGAATCGCAGATACGCAGTATTTT. It codes for CASSLAARIADTQYF.